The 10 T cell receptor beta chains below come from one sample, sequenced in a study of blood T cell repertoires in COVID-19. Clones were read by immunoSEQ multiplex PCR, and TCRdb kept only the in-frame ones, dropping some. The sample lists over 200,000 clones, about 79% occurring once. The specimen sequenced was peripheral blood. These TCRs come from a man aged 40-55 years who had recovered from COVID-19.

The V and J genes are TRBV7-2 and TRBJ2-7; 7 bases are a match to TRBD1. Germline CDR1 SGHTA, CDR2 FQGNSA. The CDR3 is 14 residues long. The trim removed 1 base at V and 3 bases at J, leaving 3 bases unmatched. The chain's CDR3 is CASSLGAGGYEQYF. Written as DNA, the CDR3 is TGTGCCAGCAGCTTAGGGGCAGGGGGCTACGAGCAGTACTTC.

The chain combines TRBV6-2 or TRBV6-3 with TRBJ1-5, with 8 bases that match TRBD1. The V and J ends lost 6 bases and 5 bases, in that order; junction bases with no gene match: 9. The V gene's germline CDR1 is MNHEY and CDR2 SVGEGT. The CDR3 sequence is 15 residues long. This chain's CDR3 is CASSLTGTGHQPQHF. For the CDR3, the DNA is TGTGCCAGCAGCCTGACCGGGACAGGACATCAGCCCCAGCATTTT.

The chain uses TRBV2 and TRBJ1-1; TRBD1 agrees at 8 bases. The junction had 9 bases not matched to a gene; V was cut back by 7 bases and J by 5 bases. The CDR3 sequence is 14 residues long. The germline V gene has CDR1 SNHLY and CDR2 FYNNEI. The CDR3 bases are TGTGCCAGCATTACAGGGGGGTCCGGGACTGAAGCTTTCTTT. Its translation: CASITGGSGTEAFF.

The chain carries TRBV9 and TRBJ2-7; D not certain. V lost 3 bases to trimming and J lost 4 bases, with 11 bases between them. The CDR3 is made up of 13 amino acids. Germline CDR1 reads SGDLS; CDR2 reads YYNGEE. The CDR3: CASSDVRGYEQYF. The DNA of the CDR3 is TGTGCCAGCAGCGACGTCCGCGGTTACGAGCAGTACTTC. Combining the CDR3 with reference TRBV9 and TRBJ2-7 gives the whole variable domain DSGVTQTPKHLITATGQRVTLRCSPRSGDLSVYWYQQSLDQGLQFLIQYYNGEERAKGNILERFSAQQFPDLHSELNLSSLELGDSALYFCASSDVRGYEQYFGPGTRLTVT.

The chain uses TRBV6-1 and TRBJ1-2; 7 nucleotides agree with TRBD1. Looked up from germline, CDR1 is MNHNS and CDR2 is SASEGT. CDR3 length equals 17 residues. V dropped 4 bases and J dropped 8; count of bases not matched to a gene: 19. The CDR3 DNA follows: TGTGCCAGCAGTGTAATAGGGACAGTGGGCCACTTACGAGGCTACACCTTC. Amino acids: CASSVIGTVGHLRGYTF.

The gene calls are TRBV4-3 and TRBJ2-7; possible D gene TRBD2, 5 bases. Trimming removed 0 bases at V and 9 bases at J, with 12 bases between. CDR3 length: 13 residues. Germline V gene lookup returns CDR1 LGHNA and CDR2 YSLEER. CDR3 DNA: TGCGCCAGCAGCCAAGACACGGGGTTCAGGCAGTACTTC. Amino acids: CASSQDTGFRQYF.

This CDR3 reads CASRKDRVWGYTF. The CDR3 DNA sequence: TGTGCCAGCAGAAAGGACAGGGTCTGGGGCTACACCTTC. This chain joins TRBV5-6 and TRBJ1-2, with 8 positions matching TRBD1. Trimming at V came to 5 bases and at J to 8 bases, leaving 8 bases not matched to a gene. Germline assignment: CDR1 SGHDT and CDR2 YYEEEE. This CDR3 has 13 amino acids.

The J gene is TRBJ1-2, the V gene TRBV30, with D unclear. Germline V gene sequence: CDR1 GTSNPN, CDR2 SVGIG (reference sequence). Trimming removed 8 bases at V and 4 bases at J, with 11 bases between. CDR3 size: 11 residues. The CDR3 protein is CATKIFYGYTF. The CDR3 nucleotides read TGTGCCACAAAGATCTTCTATGGCTACACCTTC.

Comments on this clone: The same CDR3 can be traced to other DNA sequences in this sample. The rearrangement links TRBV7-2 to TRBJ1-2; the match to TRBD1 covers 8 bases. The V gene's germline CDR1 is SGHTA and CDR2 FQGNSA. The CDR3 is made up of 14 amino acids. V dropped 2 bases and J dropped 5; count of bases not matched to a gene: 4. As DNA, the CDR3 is TGTGCCAGCAGCTTATCAGGGGGCGGTTATGGCTACACCTTC. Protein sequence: CASSLSGGGYGYTF.

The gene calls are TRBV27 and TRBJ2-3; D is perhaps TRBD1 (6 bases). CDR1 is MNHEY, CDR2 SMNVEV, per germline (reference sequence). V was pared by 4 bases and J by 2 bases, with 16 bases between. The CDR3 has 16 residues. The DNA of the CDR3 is TGTGCCAGCAGTTCTGAGTTCACAGGGCCCACAGATACGCAGTATTTT. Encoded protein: CASSSEFTGPTDTQYF.